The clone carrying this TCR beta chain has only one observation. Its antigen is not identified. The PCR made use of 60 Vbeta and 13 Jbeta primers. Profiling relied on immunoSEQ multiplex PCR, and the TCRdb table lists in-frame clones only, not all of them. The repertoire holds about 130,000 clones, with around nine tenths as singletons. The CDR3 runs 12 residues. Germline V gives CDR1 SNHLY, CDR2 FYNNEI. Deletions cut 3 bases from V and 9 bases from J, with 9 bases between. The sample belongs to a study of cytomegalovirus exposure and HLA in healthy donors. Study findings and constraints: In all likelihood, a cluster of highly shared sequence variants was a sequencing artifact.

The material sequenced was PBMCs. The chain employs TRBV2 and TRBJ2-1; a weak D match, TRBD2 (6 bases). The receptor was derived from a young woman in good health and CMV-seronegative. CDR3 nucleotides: TGTGCCAGCAGTGAGGGAGGTGCTGAGCAGTTCTTC. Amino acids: CASSEGGAEQFF.